These 12 T cell receptor beta chains originate from one sample sequenced in a study of T cell changes during pregnancy in multiple sclerosis. Assay used: immunoSEQ multiplex PCR; TCRdb lists only in-frame clones, some missing. The sample holds 50,000 or so clones, around nine tenths seen once. The source was CD4+ T cells from peripheral blood mononuclear cells, collected before pregnancy. Source of these receptors: a female donor with multiple sclerosis, enrolled in a pregnancy study.

The rearrangement joins TRBV19 to TRBJ2-3; 10 bases match TRBD1. Germline CDR1 LNHDA, CDR2 SQIVND (reference sequence). V was pared by 6 bases and J by 4 bases, with 7 bases of the junction left unmatched. CDR3 length: 15 residues. The CDR3 DNA reads TGTGCCAGTAGCAGATCCGGGACAGGGGCAGATACGCAGTATTTT. Its translation is CASSRSGTGADTQYF.

V is TRBV11-2 and J is TRBJ1-3; D not certain. Trimming removed 2 bases at V and 0 bases at J, with 8 bases between. The germline V gene encodes CDR1 SGHAT and CDR2 FQNNGV. The CDR3 loop spans 15 amino acids. Written as DNA, the CDR3 is TGTGCCAGCAGCTTACAGGTTACCTCTGGAAACACCATATATTTT. Its translation is CASSLQVTSGNTIYF.

The count of this clone is one. V gene TRBV28 combines with J gene TRBJ1-4; 7 bases agree with TRBD1. Germline CDR1 reads MDHEN; CDR2 reads SYDVKM. The CDR3 is 14 residues long. V shed 4 bases, J shed 4 bases, and the junction held 3 bases outside the gene matches. The CDR3: CASSSDRRNEKLFF. The CDR3 coding sequence is TGTGCCAGCAGTTCGGACAGGCGTAATGAAAAACTGTTTTTT.

This chain joins TRBV7-9 and TRBJ1-2, with D possibly matching TRBD1 (5 bases). The germline V gene has CDR1 SEHNR and CDR2 FQNEAQ (reference sequence). Trimming removed 1 base at V and 4 bases at J, with 10 bases between. The CDR3 sequence is 14 residues long. The CDR3 sequence: CASSLGGDSYGYTF. The CDR3 coding sequence is TGTGCCAGCAGCTTAGGAGGAGACAGCTATGGCTACACCTTC.

The chain combines TRBV20-1 with TRBJ2-5; perhaps TRBD2 as D (6 bases). The CDR3 spans 11 residues. Germline V CDR1 and CDR2: DFQATT, SNEGSKA (reference sequence). This CDR3 reads CSRGNQETQYF. The CDR3 DNA reads as TGCAGCCGGGGGAACCAAGAGACCCAGTACTTC.

The V and J genes are TRBV7-2 and TRBJ2-6, with D uncertain. Germline values: CDR1 SGHTA, CDR2 FQGNSA. Trimming took off 4 bases at V and 1 base at J, with 8 bases between the two ends. This CDR3 is 15 amino acids long. For the CDR3, the DNA is TGTGCCAGCAGCTCAACCAGGTCTGGGGCCAACGTCCTGACTTTC. Its protein product is CASSSTRSGANVLTF.

The J gene is TRBJ2-3, the V gene TRBV6-4; 7 bases align to TRBD1. The CDR3 spans 13 residues. Germline-derived CDR1 and CDR2 are MRHNA and SNTAGT. Trimming at V came to 8 bases and at J to 4 bases, leaving 6 bases not matched to a gene. CDR3 coding DNA: TGTGCCAGCGGGGACAGTGGGTCAGATACGCAGTATTTT. It is translated as CASGDSGSDTQYF.

The chain carries TRBV6-1 and TRBJ2-5; 10 bases map to TRBD2. V shed 8 bases and J 5 bases; nucleotides not matched to a gene: 11. Germline loops: CDR1 MNHNS, CDR2 SASEGT. This CDR3 region has 15 residues. DNA for the CDR3: TGTGCCAGCGGATCCGGTAGCGGGAGGTGGGAGACCCAGTACTTC. This sequence encodes CASGSGSGRWETQYF.

The chain is built from TRBV21-1 and TRBJ2-7; the table's D call TRBD1 went unverified against the DNA. TRBV21-1 is termed a pseudogene. The CDR3 spans 18 residues. This chain's CDR3 is CASSKDSKPDRSFYEQYF. Written as DNA, the CDR3 is TGTGCCAGCAGCAAAGACTCTAAGCCGGACAGGTCCTTCTACGAGCAGTACTTC.

The V gene is TRBV7-9, the J gene TRBJ1-3; D is perhaps TRBD1 (6 bases). The CDR3 has 15 residues. In germline, CDR1 is SEHNR, CDR2 FQNEAQ (reference sequence). The V end was cut by 5 bases, the J end by 0 bases, with 11 bases between. CDR3 bases: TGTGCCAGCAGCCGAGGGGGGGGCTCTGGAAACACCATATATTTT. Amino acids: CASSRGGGSGNTIYF.

This clone came up once. Sequence at one end of the junction differs from germline and may be a read error. The chain has TRBV27 and TRBJ2-7; perhaps TRBD2 as D (6 bases). The CDR3 extends over 13 amino acids. Germline V gives CDR1 MNHEY, CDR2 SMNVEV (reference sequence). CDR3 sequence (DNA): TGTGCCGGCAGGCCTCATGCGGGGTACGAGCAGTACTTC. Residues: CAGRPHAGYEQYF.

The V gene is TRBV11-2, the J gene TRBJ2-1; 8 nucleotides agree with TRBD2. V lost 0 bases and J lost 5; bases outside the gene matches: 3. This CDR3 contains 15 residues. Germline V gene sequence: CDR1 SGHAT, CDR2 FQNNGV. For the CDR3, the DNA is TGTGCCAGCAGCTTAGAGTCGGGGGGGAACAATGAGCAGTTCTTC. It encodes CASSLESGGNNEQFF.